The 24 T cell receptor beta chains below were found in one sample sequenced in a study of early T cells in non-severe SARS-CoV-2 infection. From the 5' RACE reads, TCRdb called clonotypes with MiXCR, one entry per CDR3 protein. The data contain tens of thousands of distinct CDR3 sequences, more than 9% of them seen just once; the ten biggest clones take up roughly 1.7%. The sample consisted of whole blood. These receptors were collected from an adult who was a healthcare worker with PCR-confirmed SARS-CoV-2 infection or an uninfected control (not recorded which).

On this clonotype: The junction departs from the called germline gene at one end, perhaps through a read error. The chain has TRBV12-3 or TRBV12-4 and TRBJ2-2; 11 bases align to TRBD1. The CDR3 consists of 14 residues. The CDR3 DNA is TGTGCCAGTGGGACAGGGGGGTTCACCGGGGAGCTTTTTTTT. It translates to CASGTGGFTGELFF.

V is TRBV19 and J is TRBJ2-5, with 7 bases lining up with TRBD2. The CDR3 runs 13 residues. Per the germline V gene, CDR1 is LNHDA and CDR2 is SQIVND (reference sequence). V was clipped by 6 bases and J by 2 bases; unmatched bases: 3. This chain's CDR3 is CASRGTTQETQYF. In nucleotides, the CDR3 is TGTGCCAGTAGAGGGACTACTCAAGAGACCCAGTACTTC.

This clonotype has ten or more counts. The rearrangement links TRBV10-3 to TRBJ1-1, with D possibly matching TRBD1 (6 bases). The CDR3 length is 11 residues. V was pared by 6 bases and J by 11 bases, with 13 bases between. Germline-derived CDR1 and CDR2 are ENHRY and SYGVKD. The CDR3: CAIRSGAGAFF. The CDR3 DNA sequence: TGTGCCATCAGGTCAGGGGCCGGGGCTTTCTTT.

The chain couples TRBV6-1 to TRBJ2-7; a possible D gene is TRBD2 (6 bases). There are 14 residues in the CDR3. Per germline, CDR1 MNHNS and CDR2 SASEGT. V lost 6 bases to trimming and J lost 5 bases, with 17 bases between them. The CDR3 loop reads CASSPTTGVDEQYF. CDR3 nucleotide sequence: TGTGCCAGCAGCCCCACGACGGGAGTCGACGAGCAGTACTTC.

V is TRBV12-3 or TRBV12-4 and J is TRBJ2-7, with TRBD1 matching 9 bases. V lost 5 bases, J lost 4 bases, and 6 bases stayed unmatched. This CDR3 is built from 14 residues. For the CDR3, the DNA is TGTGCCAGCAGTCCCCCGGGACAGGGTTACGAGCAGTACTTC. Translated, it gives CASSPPGQGYEQYF.

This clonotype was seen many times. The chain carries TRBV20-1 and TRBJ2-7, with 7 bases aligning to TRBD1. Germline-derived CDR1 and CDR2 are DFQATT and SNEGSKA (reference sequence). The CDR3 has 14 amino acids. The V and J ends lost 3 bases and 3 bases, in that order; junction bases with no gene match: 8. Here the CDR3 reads CSASSGTDLYEQYF. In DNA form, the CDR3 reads TGCAGTGCTAGTTCGGGGACAGATCTCTACGAGCAGTACTTC.

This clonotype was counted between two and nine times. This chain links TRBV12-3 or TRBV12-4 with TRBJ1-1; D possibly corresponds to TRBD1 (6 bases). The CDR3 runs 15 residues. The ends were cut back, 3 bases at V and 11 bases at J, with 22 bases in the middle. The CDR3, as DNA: TGTGCCAGCAGTTTTAGGAGGGGGGCATCAGGTTGGGCTTTCTTT. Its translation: CASSFRRGASGWAFF.

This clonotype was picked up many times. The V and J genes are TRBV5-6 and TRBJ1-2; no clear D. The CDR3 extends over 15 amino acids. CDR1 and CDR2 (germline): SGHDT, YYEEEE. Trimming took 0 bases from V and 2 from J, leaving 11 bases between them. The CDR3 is CASSLADVPNYGYTF. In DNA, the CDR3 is TGTGCCAGCAGCTTGGCCGACGTGCCGAACTATGGCTACACCTTC.

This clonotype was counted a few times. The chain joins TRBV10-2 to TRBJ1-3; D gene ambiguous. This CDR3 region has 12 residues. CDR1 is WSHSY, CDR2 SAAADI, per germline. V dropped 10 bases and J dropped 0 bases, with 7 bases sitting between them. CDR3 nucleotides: TGCGCCAACCGAAGCTCTGGAAACACCATATATTTT. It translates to CANRSSGNTIYF.

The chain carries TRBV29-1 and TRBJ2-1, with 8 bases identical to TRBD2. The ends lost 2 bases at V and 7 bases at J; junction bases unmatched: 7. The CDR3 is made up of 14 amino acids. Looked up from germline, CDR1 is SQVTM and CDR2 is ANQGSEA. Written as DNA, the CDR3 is TGCAGCGTTGAAAGAACCGGGACTAGGAATGAGCAGTTCTTC. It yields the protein CSVERTGTRNEQFF.

The CDR3 sequence: CAWSAHHEQFF. DNA for the CDR3: TGTGCCTGGAGTGCCCATCATGAGCAGTTCTTC. The rearrangement uses TRBV30 and TRBJ2-1; D ambiguous. The ends were cut back, 1 base at V and 8 bases at J, with 6 bases in the middle. The CDR3 runs 11 residues. CDR1 is GTSNPN and CDR2 is SVGIG in the germline V gene (reference sequence).

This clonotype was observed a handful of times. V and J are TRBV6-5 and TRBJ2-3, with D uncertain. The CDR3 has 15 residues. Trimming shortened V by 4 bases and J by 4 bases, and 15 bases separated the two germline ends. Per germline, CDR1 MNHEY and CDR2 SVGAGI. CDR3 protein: CASSLGGPRADTQYF. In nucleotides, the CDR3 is TGTGCCAGCAGTTTAGGTGGGCCTCGCGCAGATACGCAGTATTTT.

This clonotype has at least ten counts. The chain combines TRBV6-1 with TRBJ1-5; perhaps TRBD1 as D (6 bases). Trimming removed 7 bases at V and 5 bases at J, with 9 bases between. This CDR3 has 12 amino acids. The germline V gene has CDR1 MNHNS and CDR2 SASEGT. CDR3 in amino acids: CASTAGDQPQHF. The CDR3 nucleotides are TGTGCCAGCACCGCAGGGGATCAGCCCCAGCATTTT.

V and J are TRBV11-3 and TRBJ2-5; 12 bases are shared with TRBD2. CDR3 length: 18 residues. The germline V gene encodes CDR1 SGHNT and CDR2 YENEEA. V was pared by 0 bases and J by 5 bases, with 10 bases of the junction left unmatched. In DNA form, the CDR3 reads TGTGCCAGCAGCTTAGATAGCCGACTAGCGGGGGTACAGGAGACCCAGTACTTC. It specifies CASSLDSRLAGVQETQYF.

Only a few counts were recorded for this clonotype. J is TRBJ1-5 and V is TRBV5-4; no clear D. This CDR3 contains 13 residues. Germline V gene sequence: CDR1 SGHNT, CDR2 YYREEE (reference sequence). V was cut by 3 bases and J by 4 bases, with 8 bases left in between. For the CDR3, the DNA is TGTGCCAGCAGCTCGGAACCAAATCAGCCCCAGCATTTT. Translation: CASSSEPNQPQHF.

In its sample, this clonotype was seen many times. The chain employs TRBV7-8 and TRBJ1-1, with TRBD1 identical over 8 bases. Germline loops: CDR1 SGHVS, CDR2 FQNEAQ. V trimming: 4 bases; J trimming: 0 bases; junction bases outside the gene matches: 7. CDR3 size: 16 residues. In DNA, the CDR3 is TGTGCCAGCAGCTCCGGACAGGGCGGTATGAACACTGAAGCTTTCTTT. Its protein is CASSSGQGGMNTEAFF.

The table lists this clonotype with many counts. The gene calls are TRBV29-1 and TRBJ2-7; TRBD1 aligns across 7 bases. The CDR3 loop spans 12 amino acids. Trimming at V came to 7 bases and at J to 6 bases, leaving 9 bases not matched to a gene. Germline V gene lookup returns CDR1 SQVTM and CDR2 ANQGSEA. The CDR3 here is CSGGTGVGEQYF. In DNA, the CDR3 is TGCAGCGGGGGTACAGGGGTAGGCGAGCAGTACTTC.

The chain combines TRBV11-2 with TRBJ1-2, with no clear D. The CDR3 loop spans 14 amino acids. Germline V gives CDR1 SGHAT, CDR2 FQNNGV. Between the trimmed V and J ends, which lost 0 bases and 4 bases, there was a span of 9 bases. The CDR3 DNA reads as TGTGCCAGCAGCTTAGATCTGGCAGGCTATGGCTACACCTTC. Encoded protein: CASSLDLAGYGYTF.

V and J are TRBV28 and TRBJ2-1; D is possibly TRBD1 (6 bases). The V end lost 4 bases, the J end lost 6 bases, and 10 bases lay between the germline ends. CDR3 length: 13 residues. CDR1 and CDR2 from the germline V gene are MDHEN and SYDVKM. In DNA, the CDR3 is TGTGCCAGCAGTTATGTGGGGGCCAATGAGCAGTTCTTC. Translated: CASSYVGANEQFF.

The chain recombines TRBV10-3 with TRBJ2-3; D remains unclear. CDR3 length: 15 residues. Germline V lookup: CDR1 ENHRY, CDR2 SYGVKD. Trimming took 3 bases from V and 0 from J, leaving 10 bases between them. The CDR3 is CAISDSGGSTDTQYF. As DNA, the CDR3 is TGTGCCATCAGTGACTCGGGTGGGAGCACAGATACGCAGTATTTT.

The CDR3 bases are TGTGCCAGTAGTATAGCGGCTCAGCCCCAGCATTTT. This sequence encodes CASSIAAQPQHF. V gene TRBV19 combines with J gene TRBJ1-5; D is undetermined. Germline values: CDR1 LNHDA, CDR2 SQIVND (reference sequence). Trimming pared 1 base from V and 6 bases from J, leaving 4 bases between. This CDR3 has 12 residues.

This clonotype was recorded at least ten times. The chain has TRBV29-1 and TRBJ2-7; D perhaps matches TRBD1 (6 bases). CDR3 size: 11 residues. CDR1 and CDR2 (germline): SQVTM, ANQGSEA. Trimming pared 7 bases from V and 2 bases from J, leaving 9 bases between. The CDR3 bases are TGCAGCGCACAGGGTACCTACGAGCAGTACTTC. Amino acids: CSAQGTYEQYF.

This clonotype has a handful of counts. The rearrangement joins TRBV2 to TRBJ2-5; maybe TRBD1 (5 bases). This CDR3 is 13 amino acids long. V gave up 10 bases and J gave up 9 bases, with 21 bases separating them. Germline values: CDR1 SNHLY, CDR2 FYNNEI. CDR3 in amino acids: CATREDKASSQYF. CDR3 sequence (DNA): TGTGCCACCAGGGAAGACAAGGCTAGTTCCCAGTACTTC.

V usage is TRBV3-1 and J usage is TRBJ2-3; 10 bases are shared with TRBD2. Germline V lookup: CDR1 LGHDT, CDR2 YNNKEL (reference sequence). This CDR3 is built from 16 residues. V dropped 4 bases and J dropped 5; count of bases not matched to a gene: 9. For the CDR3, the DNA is TGTGCCAGCAGCCTCCCGACTAGCGGGCGGGGAGATACGCAGTATTTT. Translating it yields CASSLPTSGRGDTQYF.